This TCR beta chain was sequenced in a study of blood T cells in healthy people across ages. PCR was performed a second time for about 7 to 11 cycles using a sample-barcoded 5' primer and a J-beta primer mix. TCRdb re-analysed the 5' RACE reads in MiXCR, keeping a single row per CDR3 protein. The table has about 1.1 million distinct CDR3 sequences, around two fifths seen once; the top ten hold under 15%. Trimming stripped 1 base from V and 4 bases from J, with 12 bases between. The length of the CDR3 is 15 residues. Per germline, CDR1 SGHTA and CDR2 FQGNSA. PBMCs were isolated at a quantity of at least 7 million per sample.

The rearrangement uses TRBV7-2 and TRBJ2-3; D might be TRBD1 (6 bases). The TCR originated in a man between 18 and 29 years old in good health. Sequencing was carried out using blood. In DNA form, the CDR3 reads TGTGCCAGCAGCTTAGACAGCGAGGGGGCAGATACGCAGTATTTT. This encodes CASSLDSEGADTQYF.